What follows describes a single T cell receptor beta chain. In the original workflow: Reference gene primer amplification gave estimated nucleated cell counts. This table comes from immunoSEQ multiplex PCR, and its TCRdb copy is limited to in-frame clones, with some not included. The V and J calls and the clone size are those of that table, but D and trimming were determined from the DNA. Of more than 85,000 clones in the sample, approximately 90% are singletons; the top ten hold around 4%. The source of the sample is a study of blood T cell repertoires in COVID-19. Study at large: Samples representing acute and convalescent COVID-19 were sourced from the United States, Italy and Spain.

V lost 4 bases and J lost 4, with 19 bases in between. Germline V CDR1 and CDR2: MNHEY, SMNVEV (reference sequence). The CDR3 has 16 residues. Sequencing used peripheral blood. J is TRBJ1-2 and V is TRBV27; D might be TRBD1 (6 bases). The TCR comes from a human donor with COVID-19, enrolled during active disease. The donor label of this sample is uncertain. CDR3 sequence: CASSSGDRGGSYGYTF. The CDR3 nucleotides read TGTGCCAGCAGTTCAGGAGACCGAGGGGGATCCTATGGCTACACCTTC.